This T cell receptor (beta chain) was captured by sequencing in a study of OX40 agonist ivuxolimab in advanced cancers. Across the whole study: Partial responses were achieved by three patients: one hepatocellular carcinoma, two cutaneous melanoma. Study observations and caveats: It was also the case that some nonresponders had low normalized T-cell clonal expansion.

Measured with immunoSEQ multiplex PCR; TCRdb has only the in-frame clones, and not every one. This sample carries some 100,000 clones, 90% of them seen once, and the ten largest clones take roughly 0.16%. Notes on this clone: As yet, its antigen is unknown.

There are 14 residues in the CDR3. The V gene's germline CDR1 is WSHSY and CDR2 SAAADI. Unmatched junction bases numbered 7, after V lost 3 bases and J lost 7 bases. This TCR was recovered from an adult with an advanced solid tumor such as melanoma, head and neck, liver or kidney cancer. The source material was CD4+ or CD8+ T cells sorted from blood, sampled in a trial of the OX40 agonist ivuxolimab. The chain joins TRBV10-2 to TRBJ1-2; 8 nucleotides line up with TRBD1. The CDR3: CASSESNRGGGYTF. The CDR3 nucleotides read TGCGCCAGCAGTGAATCGAACAGGGGGGGTGGCTACACCTTC.